This T cell receptor (beta chain) appears in the sequencing data of a study of CD8 T cell repertoires and HIV-1 epitope variants. The CDR3 is 13 amino acids. V gave up 2 bases and J gave up 3 bases, with 6 bases separating them. CDR1 and CDR2 from the germline V gene are MNHEY and SMNVEV (reference sequence). TCRdb's copy holds only in-frame clones and misses some; the assay was immunoSEQ multiplex PCR. The data show 5,700 or so clones, about three fifths seen once. A remark on this clone: Its antigen is undetermined.

The receptor was derived from a male donor with HIV. The specimen sequenced was cultured CD8+ T cells derived from PBMCs. The J gene is TRBJ2-3, the V gene TRBV27; D possibly corresponds to TRBD1 (5 bases). CDR3 in amino acids: CASSLRGTDTQYF. For the CDR3, the DNA is TGTGCCAGCAGTTTAAGGGGTACAGATACGCAGTATTTT.